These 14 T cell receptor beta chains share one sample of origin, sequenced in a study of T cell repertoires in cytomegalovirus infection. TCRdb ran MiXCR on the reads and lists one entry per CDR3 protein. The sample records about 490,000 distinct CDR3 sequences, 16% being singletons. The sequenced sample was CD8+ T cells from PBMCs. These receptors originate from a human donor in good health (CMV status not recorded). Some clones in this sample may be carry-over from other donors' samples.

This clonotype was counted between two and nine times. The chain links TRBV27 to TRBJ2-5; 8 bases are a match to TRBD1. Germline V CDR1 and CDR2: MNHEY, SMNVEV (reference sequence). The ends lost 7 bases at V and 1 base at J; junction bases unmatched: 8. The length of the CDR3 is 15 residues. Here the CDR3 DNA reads TGTGCCAGCAACGACGTACAGGGGGGCCAAGAGACCCAGTACTTC. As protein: CASNDVQGGQETQYF.

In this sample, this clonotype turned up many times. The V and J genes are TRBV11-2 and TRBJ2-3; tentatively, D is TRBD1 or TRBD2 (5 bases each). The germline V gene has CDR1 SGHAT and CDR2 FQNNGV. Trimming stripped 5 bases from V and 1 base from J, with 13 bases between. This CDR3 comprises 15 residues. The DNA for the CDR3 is TGTGCCAGCAGCCTCGGGGCGAGAGGCACAGATACGCAGTATTTT. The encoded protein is CASSLGARGTDTQYF.

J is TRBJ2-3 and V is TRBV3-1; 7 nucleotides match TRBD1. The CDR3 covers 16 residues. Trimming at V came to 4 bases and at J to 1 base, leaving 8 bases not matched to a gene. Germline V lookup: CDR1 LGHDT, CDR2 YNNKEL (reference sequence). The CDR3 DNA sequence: TGTGCCAGCAGCCTCATTACAGGGGATGGCACAGATACGCAGTATTTT. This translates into CASSLITGDGTDTQYF.

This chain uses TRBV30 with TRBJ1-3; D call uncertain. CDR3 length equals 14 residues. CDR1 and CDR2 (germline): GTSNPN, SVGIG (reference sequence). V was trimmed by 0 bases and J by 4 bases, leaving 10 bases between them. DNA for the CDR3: TGTGCCTGGAGTGTTTACGCGGGGGGAAACACCATATATTTT. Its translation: CAWSVYAGGNTIYF.

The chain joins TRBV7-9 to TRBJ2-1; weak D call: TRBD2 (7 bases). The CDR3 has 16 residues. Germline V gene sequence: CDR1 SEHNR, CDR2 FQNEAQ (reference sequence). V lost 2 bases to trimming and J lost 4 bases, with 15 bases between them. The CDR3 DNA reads TGTGCCAGCAGCTTATTCGGGGGGACATTATACAATGAGCAGTTCTTC. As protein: CASSLFGGTLYNEQFF.

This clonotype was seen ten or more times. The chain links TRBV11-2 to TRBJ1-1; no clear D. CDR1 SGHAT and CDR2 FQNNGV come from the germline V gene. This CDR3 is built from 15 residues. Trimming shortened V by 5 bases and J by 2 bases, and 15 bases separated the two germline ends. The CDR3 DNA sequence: TGTGCCAGCAGCCGGGTCGCCTCTTTAAACACTGAAGCTTTCTTT. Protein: CASSRVASLNTEAFF.

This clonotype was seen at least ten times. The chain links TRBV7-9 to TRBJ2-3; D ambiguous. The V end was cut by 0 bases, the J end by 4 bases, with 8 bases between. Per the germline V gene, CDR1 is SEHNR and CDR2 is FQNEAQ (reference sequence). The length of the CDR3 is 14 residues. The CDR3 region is CASSLASGADTQYF. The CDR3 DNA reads TGTGCCAGCAGCTTAGCTTCTGGGGCAGATACGCAGTATTTT.

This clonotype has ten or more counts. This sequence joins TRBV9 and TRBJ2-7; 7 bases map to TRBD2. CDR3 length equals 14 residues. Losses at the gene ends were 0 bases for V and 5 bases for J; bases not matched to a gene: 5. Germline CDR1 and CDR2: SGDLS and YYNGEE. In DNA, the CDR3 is TGTGCCAGCAGCGTAGCGGGAGGTACCGACGAGCAGTACTTC. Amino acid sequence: CASSVAGGTDEQYF.

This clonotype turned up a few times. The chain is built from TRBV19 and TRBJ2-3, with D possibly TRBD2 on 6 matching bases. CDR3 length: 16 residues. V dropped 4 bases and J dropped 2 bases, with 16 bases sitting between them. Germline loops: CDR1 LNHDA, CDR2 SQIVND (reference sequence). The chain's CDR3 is CASSTEPGLLTDTQYF. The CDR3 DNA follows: TGTGCCAGTAGTACTGAGCCGGGACTTCTCACAGATACGCAGTATTTT.

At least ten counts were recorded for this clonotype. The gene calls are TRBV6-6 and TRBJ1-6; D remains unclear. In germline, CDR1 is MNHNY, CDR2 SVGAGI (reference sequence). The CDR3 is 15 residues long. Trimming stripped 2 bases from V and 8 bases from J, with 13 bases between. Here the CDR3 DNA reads TGTGCCAGCAGTTACGAGGCGGAAAGAGATTCACCCCTCCACTTT. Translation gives CASSYEAERDSPLHF.

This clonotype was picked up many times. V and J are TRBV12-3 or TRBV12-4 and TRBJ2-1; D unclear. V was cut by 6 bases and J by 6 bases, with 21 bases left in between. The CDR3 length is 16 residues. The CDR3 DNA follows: TGTGCCAGCAGCGTCAACCCCCGGCCTCGATCCAATGAGCAGTTCTTC. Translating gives CASSVNPRPRSNEQFF.

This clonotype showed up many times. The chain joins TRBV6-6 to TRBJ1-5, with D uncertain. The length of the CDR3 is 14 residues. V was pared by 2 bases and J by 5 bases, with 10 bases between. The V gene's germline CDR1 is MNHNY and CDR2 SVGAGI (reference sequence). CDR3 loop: CASSYAGLDQPQHF. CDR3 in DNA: TGTGCCAGCAGTTACGCGGGATTGGATCAGCCCCAGCATTTT.

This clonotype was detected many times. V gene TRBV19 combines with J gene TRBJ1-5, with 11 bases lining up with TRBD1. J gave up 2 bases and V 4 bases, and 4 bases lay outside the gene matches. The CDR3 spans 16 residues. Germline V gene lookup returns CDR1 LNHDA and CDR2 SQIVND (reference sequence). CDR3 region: CASSTTGQGGNQPQHF. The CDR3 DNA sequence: TGTGCCAGTAGTACAACGGGACAGGGGGGCAATCAGCCCCAGCATTTT.

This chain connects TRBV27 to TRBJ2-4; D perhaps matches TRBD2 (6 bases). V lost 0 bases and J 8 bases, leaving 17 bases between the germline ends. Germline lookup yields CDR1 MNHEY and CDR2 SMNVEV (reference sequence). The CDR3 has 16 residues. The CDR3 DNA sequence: TGTGCCAGCAGTTTATCGATAGGGGAGGCAAAGTACATTCAGTACTTC. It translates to CASSLSIGEAKYIQYF.